A selection of T cell receptor beta chains follows, all from one sample in a study of blood T cell repertoires in COVID-19. Repertoires were generated with immunoSEQ multiplex PCR, while TCRdb's copy carries only in-frame clones and drops some. The sample comprises 120,000 to 150,000 clones, about 87% of which are singletons, and about 2.5% rests with the top ten. Sequenced material: peripheral blood. These receptors all come from a human donor with COVID-19, enrolled during active disease. The donor label of this sample is uncertain. Each CDR3 is given without its conserved first and last residue. Rows may omit the clone size; those that give it use once, few, many or a size class.

clone_size	j_call	v_call	cdr3_aa
once	TRBJ2-3	TRBV20-1	SASYRQLVTDTQY
-	TRBJ1-1	TRBV7-3	ASSLKGPGHYTNTEAF
once	TRBJ2-6	TRBV5-6	ASTLFFGANVLT
once	TRBJ2-7	TRBV11-3	ASSPRPTGILGYEQY
-	TRBJ1-2	TRBV18	ASSHQGRPDYGYT
-	TRBJ1-2	TRBV5-8	ASIYSGKGYT
-	TRBJ2-1	TRBV3-1/TRBV3-2	ASSQAPAGGYNEQF
-	TRBJ1-1	TRBV28	ASSPDSYSEAF
-	TRBJ1-2	TRBV28	ASTHGDGYT
once	TRBJ1-1	TRBV7-3	ASSLNGADTEAF
-	TRBJ1-5	TRBV29-1	SVRQGNQPQH
-	TRBJ2-1	TRBV4-1	ASSATGTGSYNEQF
-	TRBJ2-7	TRBV5-6	ASSLGANSFYEQY
-	TRBJ2-5	TRBV11-2	ASSLGTSLTAQY
-	TRBJ1-3	TRBV7-9	ASREGGGNTIY
-	TRBJ2-1	TRBV5-4	ASRSGASGRAEQF
-	TRBJ2-7	TRBV7-3	ASSLRGGGSYEQY
once	TRBJ2-5	TRBV6-1	ASSEVFDSDGETQY
-	TRBJ2-7	TRBV27	ASSFGRGPYEQY
once	TRBJ2-7	TRBV12-3/TRBV12-4	ASSRQISYEQY
-	TRBJ2-7	TRBV5-1	ASSLAETFYEQY
-	TRBJ1-5	TRBV6-5	ASSYSGTGSQPQH
-	TRBJ2-7	TRBV5-1	ASSLQGTRSEQY
-	TRBJ1-6	TRBV4-1	ASSQPDSGNSPLH
-	TRBJ2-5	TRBV25-1	ASSEVQQETQY
-	TRBJ1-2	TRBV2	ASSEARRGDGYT
-	TRBJ1-2	TRBV7-2	ASSAQGGTGNYGYT
few	TRBJ1-6	TRBV7-9	ASSLSLFNSPLH
-	TRBJ1-1	TRBV6-5	ASNPGGSVTEAF
once	TRBJ1-2	TRBV6-6	ASSYQGAEGA
-	TRBJ1-6	TRBV28	ASTDAGSYGENSPLH
-	TRBJ2-3	TRBV7-9	ASSPSGSTDTQY
-	TRBJ1-1	TRBV10-3	AISIVPGQMNTEAF
-	TRBJ2-7	TRBV5-1	ASSPIPGQGYEQY
-	TRBJ2-2	TRBV5-1	ASSLDSGANTGELF
-	TRBJ2-7	TRBV15	ATSRAISGGHEQY
-	TRBJ1-3	TRBV2	ASSEGQGLGNTIY
-	TRBJ1-6	TRBV9	ASSVDLEYNSPLH
-	TRBJ1-1	TRBV5-5	ASSLNRGDAEAF
-	TRBJ2-1	TRBV28	ASSTSGRDSYNEQF
-	TRBJ1-6	TRBV6-1	ASSEFSFHSPLH
-	TRBJ1-5	TRBV2	ASSGTGGNQPQH
once	TRBJ2-3	TRBV9	ARKAGGGSDTQY
-	TRBJ2-7	TRBV14	ASSPIGTGAVEQY
-	TRBJ2-7	TRBV5-4	ASSEQGVSYEQY
-	TRBJ1-6	TRBV19	ASTLGRGQGALTLH
-	TRBJ2-7	TRBV5-4	ASSSPGQGFEQY
-	TRBJ1-5	TRBV3-1/TRBV3-2	ASSRFDRLPQPQH
-	TRBJ2-3	TRBV19	ASSILSPGGFSTDTQY
-	TRBJ2-1	TRBV18	ASSPTGPPYIEQF
-	TRBJ2-2	TRBV6-5	GVGRGRTGELF
once	TRBJ1-2	TRBV6-4	ASKDRYYGYT
-	TRBJ1-5	TRBV25-1	ASSEPGVLGPQH
once	TRBJ2-5	TRBV18	ASSERDQETQY
-	TRBJ1-1	TRBV19	ASRAPRGSAEAF
once	TRBJ1-4	TRBV2	ASSEAVTGLGEKLF
once	TRBJ1-2	TRBV19	ASVHSTYGYT
-	TRBJ1-5	TRBV10-3	AISLGQNQPQH
-	TRBJ2-7	TRBV5-3	ARSLLTANYEQY